A single sample is the source of the 30 T cell receptor beta chains below, sequenced in a study of Ad26.COV2.S vaccination and SARS-CoV-2 variants. Stated treatment: some 20 received Ad26.COV2.S at low or high dose, single or two shots; about 5 received placebo; per-sample allocation not given. On day 63 after the first injection, vaccine and placebo recipients gave samples. The repertoire was sequenced with immunoSEQ multiplex PCR; TCRdb's copy has only in-frame clones and lacks some. The profile shows fewer than 500,000 clones, roughly 91% of them singletons. Material: peripheral blood, obtained in a trial of Ad26.COV2.S vaccine versus placebo. The receptors were sampled from a person aged 18-65 years who received the Ad26.COV2.S COVID-19 vaccine or a placebo.

The V call is TRBV4-3, the J call TRBJ2-3; weak D call: TRBD2 (5 bases). The V end lost 0 bases, the J end lost 1 base, and 11 bases lay between the germline ends. Germline V lookup: CDR1 LGHNA, CDR2 YSLEER. This CDR3 has 16 amino acids. The CDR3 DNA follows: TGCGCCAGCAGCCAAGAATCGGCGGGCGGCACAGATACGCAGTATTTT. This translates into CASSQESAGGTDTQYF.

The CDR3 spells CASRRDRGPPRALYEQYF. CDR3 sequence (DNA): TGCGCCAGCCGTAGGGACAGGGGGCCTCCCCGGGCTCTCTACGAGCAGTACTTC. This chain uses TRBV10-1 with TRBJ2-7; TRBD1 matches 12 bases. CDR3 length equals 18 residues. V gave up 8 bases and J gave up 3 bases; unmatched junction bases: 17. The germline V gene encodes CDR1 WNHNN and CDR2 SYGVQD (reference sequence).

The rearrangement joins TRBV30 to TRBJ2-2; D gene ambiguous. Trimming shortened V by 3 bases and J by 3 bases, and 11 bases separated the two germline ends. CDR3 length equals 14 residues. Germline lookup yields CDR1 GTSNPN and CDR2 SVGIG (reference sequence). CDR3 amino acids: CAWSLRWDTGELFF. In nucleotides, the CDR3 is TGTGCCTGGAGCCTTAGATGGGACACCGGGGAGCTGTTTTTT.

The J gene is TRBJ2-7, the V gene TRBV11-2; 9 nucleotides agree with TRBD1. Trimming at V came to 6 bases and at J to 3 bases, leaving 6 bases not matched to a gene. The CDR3 has 14 residues. CDR1 is SGHAT, CDR2 FQNNGV, per germline. The CDR3 here is CASSFRDRVYEQYF. CDR3 DNA sequence: TGTGCCAGCAGTTTCCGGGACAGGGTCTACGAGCAGTACTTC. The variable domain in full, completed from reference TRBV11-2 and TRBJ2-7, reads EAGVAQSPRYKIIEKRQSVAFWCNPISGHATLYWYQQILGQGPKLLIQFQNNGVVDDSQLPKDRFSAERLKGVDSTLKIQPAKLEDSAVYLCASSFRDRVYEQYFGPGTRLTVT.

This chain joins TRBV28 and TRBJ2-3; a possible D gene is TRBD2 (6 bases). The CDR3 length is 15 residues. In germline, CDR1 is MDHEN, CDR2 SYDVKM. V was trimmed by 3 bases and J by 2 bases, leaving 12 bases between them. The CDR3 is CASSFGTGYTDTQYF. The CDR3 DNA reads as TGTGCCAGCAGTTTCGGGACTGGCTACACAGATACGCAGTATTTT.

The chain joins TRBV7-9 to TRBJ2-2; D remains ambiguous. CDR1 and CDR2 (germline): SEHNR, FQNEAQ (reference sequence). CDR3 length equals 11 residues. V was clipped by 5 bases and J by 6 bases, with 4 bases between them. Here the CDR3 reads CASSRAGELFF. CDR3 DNA: TGTGCCAGCAGCCGAGCCGGGGAGCTGTTTTTT.

This chain connects TRBV13 to TRBJ1-1, with D maybe TRBD1 (5 bases). The V gene lost 5 bases and the J gene lost 3 bases, with 13 bases spanning the gap. The CDR3 totals 14 residues. Germline CDR1 reads PRHDT; CDR2 reads FYEKMQ (reference sequence). This CDR3 reads CASSRGRGDTEAFF. The CDR3 nucleotides are TGTGCCAGCAGCCGGGGCCGGGGGGACACTGAAGCTTTCTTT.

The chain couples TRBV19 to TRBJ2-1; 9 nucleotides line up with TRBD1. Germline loops: CDR1 LNHDA, CDR2 SQIVND (reference sequence). This CDR3 contains 16 residues. The V segment lost 3 bases and the J segment 4 bases; nucleotides outside the gene matches: 7. The CDR3 sequence: CASSMVGGTGYNEQFF. The DNA of the CDR3 is TGTGCCAGTAGTATGGTTGGGGGGACAGGGTACAATGAGCAGTTCTTC.

The count of this clone is one. The chain couples TRBV19 to TRBJ1-4; D might be TRBD1 (6 bases). CDR3 length: 14 amino acids. Trimming cost V 6 bases and J 8 bases, with 16 bases left between them. The germline V gene has CDR1 LNHDA and CDR2 SQIVND (reference sequence). CDR3 sequence (DNA): TGTGCCAGTAGCCCGGGGGCGCGGAGGGAAAAACTGTTTTTT. This translates into CASSPGARREKLFF. Full variable domain (remainder filled in from reference TRBV19 and TRBJ1-4): DGGITQSPKYLFRKEGQNVTLSCEQNLNHDAMYWYRQDPGQGLRLIYYSQIVNDFQKGDIAEGYSVSREKKESFPLTVTSAQKNPTAFYLCASSPGARREKLFFGSGTQLSVL.

This clone came up a few times. V usage is TRBV18 and J usage is TRBJ2-7, with a weak D call TRBD2 (7 bases). CDR1 KGHSH and CDR2 LQKENI come from the germline V gene. The CDR3 has 15 residues. Trimming took off 6 bases at V and 0 bases at J, with 15 bases between the two ends. The CDR3 nucleotides are TGTGCCAGCTCGGCGGGGGCGGGGACCTCCTACGAGCAGTACTTC. It specifies CASSAGAGTSYEQYF.

The chain uses TRBV7-2 and TRBJ2-5; D is perhaps TRBD1 (6 bases). Germline V gene sequence: CDR1 SGHTA, CDR2 FQGNSA. The ends were cut back, 0 bases at V and 5 bases at J, with 16 bases in the middle. The CDR3 loop spans 16 amino acids. CDR3: CASSLASSGVWETQYF. In DNA form, the CDR3 reads TGTGCCAGCAGCTTAGCCTCTTCAGGGGTCTGGGAGACCCAGTACTTC.

The chain uses TRBV30 and TRBJ1-5, with TRBD1 matching 9 bases. Germline V lookup: CDR1 GTSNPN, CDR2 SVGIG (reference sequence). This CDR3 spans 15 amino acids. J lost 4 bases, V lost 0 bases, and 4 bases had no gene match. The CDR3 DNA reads TGTGCCTGGAGTGTATGGGGACAGGGTAATCAGCCCCAGCATTTT. This translates into CAWSVWGQGNQPQHF.

The genes are TRBV5-6 and TRBJ1-4, with D possibly TRBD1 on 5 matching bases. This CDR3 has 15 residues. CDR1 is SGHDT, CDR2 YYEEEE, per germline. Trimming removed 0 bases from V and 3 bases from J, with 9 bases in between. The CDR3 protein is CASSLGQGANEKLFF. The CDR3 DNA is TGTGCCAGCAGCTTGGGACAAGGGGCTAATGAAAAACTGTTTTTT.

For the CDR3, the DNA is TGTGCCAGCAGCTTCGCTATGGGGGCCGTTAACGATGAGCAGTTCTTC. Translated: CASSFAMGAVNDEQFF. The V and J genes are TRBV9 and TRBJ2-1, with D possibly TRBD1 on 6 matching bases. Germline loops: CDR1 SGDLS, CDR2 YYNGEE. The CDR3 has 16 amino acids. Trimming took off 4 bases at V and 8 bases at J, with 22 bases between the two ends.

The chain has TRBV19 and TRBJ1-1; possibly TRBD1 for D (6 bases). The V end lost 3 bases, the J end lost 4 bases, and 9 bases lay between the germline ends. Germline CDR1 reads LNHDA; CDR2 reads SQIVND (reference sequence). The CDR3 is made up of 13 amino acids. CDR3 region: CASSITGSTEAFF. The CDR3 DNA is TGTGCCAGTAGTATTACAGGGTCCACTGAAGCTTTCTTT.

The chain joins TRBV19 to TRBJ2-1, with D maybe TRBD1 (5 bases). The V gene's germline CDR1 is LNHDA and CDR2 SQIVND (reference sequence). Trimming left V 3 bases short and J 0 bases short, with 12 bases between. The CDR3 extends over 16 amino acids. The CDR3 DNA reads TGTGCCAGTAGTATGTGGGGTCAGGGCTCCTACAATGAGCAGTTCTTC. Residues: CASSMWGQGSYNEQFF.

V and J are TRBV28 and TRBJ2-5; 8 nucleotides match TRBD1. CDR1 is MDHEN, CDR2 SYDVKM, per germline. The CDR3 is made up of 13 amino acids. Trimming removed 4 bases from V and 4 bases from J; junction bases left unmatched: 2. CDR3 nucleotide sequence: TGTGCCAGCAGTTACAGGGGGAGAGAGACCCAGTACTTC. This gives the protein CASSYRGRETQYF.

The table lists this clone with a count of one. This sequence joins TRBV28 and TRBJ1-2, with D possibly matching TRBD1 (6 bases). Germline V gene data show CDR1 as MDHEN and CDR2 as SYDVKM. Between the trimmed V and J ends, which lost 2 bases and 4 bases, there was a span of 11 bases. The CDR3 is 14 amino acids. CDR3 sequence reads: CASSLEGGGYGYTF. The CDR3 DNA sequence: TGTGCCAGCAGTTTAGAGGGGGGCGGCTATGGCTACACCTTC.

The genes are TRBV15 and TRBJ1-2, with 8 bases aligning to TRBD1. The CDR3 consists of 15 residues. The junction had 9 bases not matched to a gene; V was cut back by 3 bases and J by 6 bases. Germline values: CDR1 LNHNV, CDR2 YYDKDF (reference sequence). CDR3 sequence: CATSRERDRRDGYTF. The CDR3 DNA reads TGTGCCACCAGCAGGGAACGGGACAGGAGAGATGGCTACACCTTC. Complete variable domain (other parts from reference TRBV15 and TRBJ1-2): DAMVIQNPRYQVTQFGKPVTLSCSQTLNHNVMYWYQQKSSQAPKLLFHYYDKDFNNEADTPDNFQSRRPNTSFCFLDIRSPGLGDTAMYLCATSRERDRRDGYTFGSGTRLTVV.

The rearrangement links TRBV7-2 to TRBJ2-3, with 9 bases that match TRBD2. Per the germline V gene, CDR1 is SGHTA and CDR2 is FQGNSA. Losses at the gene ends were 1 base for V and 6 bases for J; bases not matched to a gene: 17. This CDR3 region has 19 residues. The CDR3 region is CASSLGSVPYRGRADTQYF. For the CDR3, the DNA is TGTGCCAGCAGCTTAGGCTCCGTACCATATCGCGGGAGGGCGGATACGCAGTATTTT.

The rearrangement joins TRBV7-2 to TRBJ2-2, with TRBD2 matching over 10 bases. There are 15 residues in the CDR3. V shed 2 bases, J shed 4 bases, and the junction held 1 base outside the gene matches. Germline CDR1 SGHTA, CDR2 FQGNSA. The CDR3 is CASSLLAGVTGELFF. In DNA, the CDR3 is TGTGCCAGCAGCTTACTAGCGGGAGTCACCGGGGAGCTGTTTTTT.

The V call is TRBV7-9, the J call TRBJ2-3, with D maybe TRBD2 (7 bases). The germline V and J ends were trimmed by 3 bases and 1 base, with 11 bases remaining between them. The CDR3 totals 15 residues. The germline gives CDR1 SEHNR, CDR2 FQNEAQ (reference sequence). CDR3 amino acids: CASSFGGGGTDTQYF. The CDR3 nucleotides are TGTGCCAGCAGCTTCGGAGGGGGGGGCACAGATACGCAGTATTTT. Together with reference TRBV7-9 and TRBJ2-3, the CDR3 gives the full variable domain: DTGVSQNPRHKITKRGQNVTFRCDPISEHNRLYWYRQTLGQGPEFLTYFQNEAQLEKSRLLSDRFSAERPKGSFSTLEIQRTEQGDSAMYLCASSFGGGGTDTQYFGPGTRLTVL.

The V call is TRBV4-1, the J call TRBJ2-1; D not resolved. Per germline, CDR1 MGHRA and CDR2 YSYEKL. The CDR3 is 14 amino acids. V was cut by 0 bases and J by 6 bases, with 9 bases left in between. The CDR3 nucleotides read TGCGCCAGCAGCCAAGATTTCTCGAGCAATGAGCAGTTCTTC. Encoded protein: CASSQDFSSNEQFF.

This clone has only one observation. The rearrangement uses TRBV18 and TRBJ2-1; 7 nucleotides line up with TRBD2. Germline CDR1 KGHSH, CDR2 LQKENI. CDR3 size: 14 residues. Unmatched junction bases numbered 4, after V lost 6 bases and J lost 2 bases. This chain's CDR3 is CASSEAGTYNEQFF. The CDR3 bases are TGTGCCAGCTCTGAAGCGGGAACCTACAATGAGCAGTTCTTC. Together with reference TRBV18 and TRBJ2-1, the CDR3 gives the full variable domain: NAGVMQNPRHLVRRRGQEARLRCSPMKGHSHVYWYRQLPEEGLKFMVYLQKENIIDESGMPKERFSAEFPKEGPSILRIQQVVRGDSAAYFCASSEAGTYNEQFFGPGTRLTVL.

This rearrangement joins TRBV9 to TRBJ2-3; 8 bases match TRBD2. CDR1 is SGDLS and CDR2 is YYNGEE in the germline V gene. This CDR3 has 15 residues. V lost 0 bases and J lost 4; bases outside the gene matches: 4. CDR3: CASSVDPGRADTQYF. Here the CDR3 DNA reads TGTGCCAGCAGCGTAGATCCCGGGAGGGCAGATACGCAGTATTTT.

The chain has TRBV20-1 and TRBJ1-3; possible D gene TRBD1, 6 bases. Germline CDR1 is DFQATT and CDR2 is SNEGSKA (reference sequence). The CDR3 has 14 residues. The V and J ends lost 3 bases and 6 bases respectively, with 15 bases between them. This chain's CDR3 is CSASSVQGANTIYF. The CDR3 DNA sequence: TGCAGTGCTAGTAGCGTACAGGGAGCAAACACCATATATTTT.

This rearrangement joins TRBV28 to TRBJ2-7; 9 bases fit TRBD2. With 3 bases clipped from V and 4 bases from J, the junction kept 7 bases outside the gene matches. The CDR3 covers 15 residues. Germline CDR1 and CDR2: MDHEN and SYDVKM. The CDR3 coding sequence is TGTGCCAGCAGTTTTGGCCAGCGGGAGGTTTACGAGCAGTACTTC. Residues: CASSFGQREVYEQYF.

The rearrangement joins TRBV5-6 to TRBJ2-3; D may correspond to TRBD1 or TRBD2 (5 bases each). V dropped 0 bases and J dropped 4 bases, with 21 bases sitting between them. The CDR3 is 18 amino acids. CDR1 is SGHDT, CDR2 YYEEEE, per germline. The CDR3 DNA reads TGTGCCAGCAGCTTGGATCCGACTTCGGGGCCCGCCGCAGATACGCAGTATTTT. Residues: CASSLDPTSGPAADTQYF.

The chain combines TRBV7-2 with TRBJ1-1; D is ambiguous. Germline V gene sequence: CDR1 SGHTA, CDR2 FQGNSA. The CDR3 length is 12 residues. V lost 7 bases and J lost 4, with 10 bases in between. The CDR3 coding sequence is TGTGCCAGCAAAGCAGCGGGCACTGAAGCTTTCTTT. This encodes CASKAAGTEAFF.

The gene calls are TRBV28 and TRBJ2-7, with 13 bases identical to TRBD2. J gave up 0 bases and V 3 bases, and 11 bases lay outside the gene matches. Germline loops: CDR1 MDHEN, CDR2 SYDVKM. This CDR3 contains 19 residues. Here the CDR3 reads CASSLLLVTSGRFSYEQYF. The CDR3 nucleotides read TGTGCCAGCAGTTTGCTTTTAGTGACTAGCGGGAGGTTCTCCTACGAGCAGTACTTC.